One and the same sample provided the 28 T cell receptor beta chains below, sequenced in a study of T-cell memory formation after mild COVID-19. MiXCR was run by TCRdb on the 5' RACE reads, yielding one entry per CDR3 protein. This table holds hundreds of thousands of distinct CDR3 sequences, roughly 20% found once. Sequenced material: PBMCs or a T cell subset sorted from them (not recorded which). The receptors originated from an adult woman who had mild COVID-19 (a few samples of this study predate the infection). Cell type and time point are not known.

The gene calls are TRBV3-1 and TRBJ2-5; either TRBD1 or TRBD2 may fit D (5 bases each). CDR1 is LGHDT and CDR2 is YNNKEL in the germline V gene (reference sequence). This CDR3 contains 14 residues. Trimming stripped 1 base from V and 1 base from J, with 7 bases between. The CDR3 protein is CASSQGGPQETQYF. DNA of the CDR3: TGTGCCAGCAGCCAAGGGGGACCCCAAGAGACCCAGTACTTC.

The chain couples TRBV12-3 or TRBV12-4 to TRBJ1-4; TRBD1 matches 9 bases. The junction had 6 bases not matched to a gene; V was cut back by 5 bases and J by 8 bases. The CDR3 covers 14 residues. CDR3 loop: CASSPDRGNEKLFF. CDR3 nucleotide sequence: TGTGCCAGCAGTCCGGACAGGGGTAACGAAAAACTGTTTTTT.

This rearrangement joins TRBV2 to TRBJ1-1; the D gene is possibly TRBD1 (5 bases). Trimming took off 4 bases at V and 0 bases at J, with 12 bases between the two ends. This CDR3 is 15 amino acids long. Per the germline V gene, CDR1 is SNHLY and CDR2 is FYNNEI. The CDR3 DNA reads as TGTGCCAGCAGTGCCCCCGGGACTCTGAACACTGAAGCTTTCTTT. Translation gives CASSAPGTLNTEAFF.

The CDR3, as DNA: TGTGCCAGCAGTTACTTCAAACTGAACACTGAAGCTTTCTTT. It is translated as CASSYFKLNTEAFF. J is TRBJ1-1 and V is TRBV6-2 or TRBV6-3, with D hard to call. The germline V gene encodes CDR1 MNHEY and CDR2 SVGEGT. V was shortened by 1 base and J by 0 bases, with 6 bases between the two germline ends. This CDR3 contains 14 residues.

This clonotype was detected only a few times. The chain is built from TRBV2 and TRBJ2-4, with 10 nucleotides matching TRBD2. CDR1 and CDR2 from the germline V gene are SNHLY and FYNNEI. This CDR3 spans 15 amino acids. J lost 6 bases, V lost 3 bases, and 5 bases had no gene match. The CDR3 loop reads CASSDEWTSGNIQYF. DNA for the CDR3: TGTGCCAGCAGTGATGAGTGGACTAGCGGAAACATTCAGTACTTC.

J is TRBJ2-3 and V is TRBV2, with 8 bases aligning to TRBD2. Losses at the gene ends were 4 bases for V and 6 bases for J; bases not matched to a gene: 9. The CDR3 sequence is 15 residues long. Per germline, CDR1 SNHLY and CDR2 FYNNEI. The CDR3 here is CASSVTSGLTDTQYF. The DNA of the CDR3 is TGTGCCAGCAGTGTTACTAGCGGTCTTACGGATACGCAGTATTTT.

This clonotype has only a few counts. J is TRBJ2-3 and V is TRBV7-2; D not certain. This CDR3 comprises 13 residues. Per germline, CDR1 SGHTA and CDR2 FQGNSA. V was pared by 4 bases and J by 2 bases, with 7 bases between. The CDR3 nucleotides are TGTGCCAGCAGCTGGAGCTACACAGATACGCAGTATTTT. The encoded protein is CASSWSYTDTQYF.

The rearrangement uses TRBV27 and TRBJ1-2; D is perhaps TRBD1 (6 bases). V was pared by 4 bases and J by 10 bases, with 19 bases between. The CDR3 consists of 14 residues. CDR1 is MNHEY and CDR2 is SMNVEV in the germline V gene (reference sequence). The CDR3 DNA is TGTGCCAGCAGTTCCGCCGGGACAATTAAAGACTACACCTTC. As protein: CASSSAGTIKDYTF.

This clonotype was recorded a few times. The chain has TRBV2 and TRBJ1-5, with D hard to call. V dropped 8 bases and J dropped 1 base, with 12 bases sitting between them. CDR3 length: 14 amino acids. Germline V CDR1 and CDR2: SNHLY, FYNNEI. DNA of the CDR3: TGTGCCAGCCGCGCTAGGGAAAGCAATCAGCCCCAGCATTTT. It translates to CASRARESNQPQHF.

This clonotype was found a few times. V usage is TRBV5-8 and J usage is TRBJ2-5, with TRBD2 identical over 7 bases. V trimming: 6 bases; J trimming: 5 bases; junction bases outside the gene matches: 13. Per the germline V gene, CDR1 is SGHTS and CDR2 is YDEGEE. The CDR3 runs 15 residues. CDR3 region: CASNSPEGGYETQYF. The CDR3 nucleotides read TGTGCCAGCAACTCCCCCGAGGGAGGGTATGAGACCCAGTACTTC.

The V and J genes are TRBV14 and TRBJ2-7; a possible D gene is TRBD2 (6 bases). The V gene's germline CDR1 is SGHDN and CDR2 FVKESK. The CDR3 spans 14 residues. The V gene lost 3 bases and the J gene lost 4 bases, with 13 bases spanning the gap. For the CDR3, the DNA is TGTGCCAGCAGCCAGAGGGACTTTAGGTACGAGCAGTACTTC. Translation: CASSQRDFRYEQYF.

This clonotype was observed a few times. The chain combines TRBV6-6 with TRBJ2-1; D call uncertain. CDR1 and CDR2 (germline): MNHNY, SVGAGI (reference sequence). Trimming took 7 bases from V and 8 from J, leaving 15 bases between them. This CDR3 is built from 13 residues. CDR3 in DNA: TGTGCCAGCACCCTGCTGGGGTCGCATGAGCAGTTCTTC. Protein product: CASTLLGSHEQFF.

The chain couples TRBV10-3 to TRBJ2-5; D possibly corresponds to TRBD2 (5 bases). Per the germline V gene, CDR1 is ENHRY and CDR2 is SYGVKD. V lost 7 bases, J lost 4 bases, and 13 bases lay in between. The length of the CDR3 is 13 residues. The chain's CDR3 is CAIKGGSIETQYF. CDR3 nucleotide sequence: TGTGCCATCAAGGGCGGGTCCATAGAGACCCAGTACTTC.

The rearrangement uses TRBV29-1 and TRBJ2-1, with 7 bases that match TRBD1. Germline trimming cut 6 bases from V and 10 bases from J; bases unmatched to any gene: 15. This CDR3 contains 14 residues. The germline CDR1 and CDR2 sequences are SQVTM and ANQGSEA. The CDR3 is CSVRQGKVYGEQFF. In nucleotides, the CDR3 is TGCAGCGTCAGACAGGGCAAGGTTTACGGGGAGCAGTTCTTC.

This clonotype has just a few counts. V and J are TRBV3-1 and TRBJ1-6; 9 nucleotides line up with TRBD1. V lost 3 bases, J lost 7 bases, and 7 bases stayed unmatched. Germline V gives CDR1 LGHDT, CDR2 YNNKEL (reference sequence). There are 16 residues in the CDR3. CDR3: CASSHAGTGYNSPLHF. CDR3 nucleotide sequence: TGTGCCAGCAGCCATGCCGGGACAGGGTACAATTCACCCCTCCACTTT.

This clonotype was seen a few times. V and J are TRBV6-2 or TRBV6-3 and TRBJ2-4; D gene ambiguous. Germline CDR1 and CDR2: MNHEY and SVGEGT. This CDR3 is built from 15 residues. Between the trimmed V and J ends, which lost 0 bases and 6 bases, there was a span of 12 bases. In nucleotides, the CDR3 is TGTGCCAGCAGTTACTCGACGCTAGTCGGAAACATTCAGTACTTC. Encoded protein: CASSYSTLVGNIQYF.

The chain employs TRBV10-3 and TRBJ2-3; D may be TRBD1 (7 bases). CDR1 and CDR2 from the germline V gene are ENHRY and SYGVKD. Deletions cut 10 bases from V and 5 bases from J, with 16 bases between. The CDR3 totals 13 residues. The CDR3 is CATNDREEDTQYF. The DNA of the CDR3 is TGTGCCACCAACGACAGGGAGGAAGATACGCAGTATTTT.

The chain recombines TRBV3-1 with TRBJ2-4; D remains ambiguous. Germline V CDR1 and CDR2: LGHDT, YNNKEL (reference sequence). The CDR3 sequence is 14 residues long. V gave up 3 bases and J gave up 0 bases, with 6 bases separating them. Here the CDR3 DNA reads TGTGCCAGCAGCCATGCACTAGCCAAAAACATTCAGTACTTC. Translating gives CASSHALAKNIQYF.

This chain connects TRBV7-9 to TRBJ1-6; D uncertain. This CDR3 is built from 12 residues. V lost 5 bases and J 10 bases, leaving 9 bases between the germline ends. Per germline, CDR1 SEHNR and CDR2 FQNEAQ (reference sequence). The CDR3 region is CASSRVGSPLHF. CDR3 coding DNA: TGTGCCAGCAGCCGGGTAGGGTCACCCCTCCACTTT.

The V and J genes are TRBV4-1 and TRBJ2-3; TRBD2 agrees at 11 bases. V lost 1 base and J lost 6; bases outside the gene matches: 6. Germline V gene data show CDR1 as MGHRA and CDR2 as YSYEKL. The CDR3 loop spans 16 amino acids. The CDR3 sequence is CASSQGGTSGWDTQYF. The CDR3, as DNA: TGCGCCAGCAGCCAAGGAGGGACTAGCGGTTGGGATACGCAGTATTTT.

CDR3 nucleotides: TGTGCCAGCAGCTTAGTAGGGCAGGGGACAGTTCATGAGCAGTTCTTC. Translation: CASSLVGQGTVHEQFF. The rearrangement joins TRBV7-9 to TRBJ2-1; 7 bases match TRBD1. The CDR3 length is 16 residues. V lost 1 base, J lost 8 bases, and 11 bases stayed unmatched. Per germline, CDR1 SEHNR and CDR2 FQNEAQ (reference sequence).

This clonotype was observed a few times. The V gene is TRBV18, the J gene TRBJ2-7; 7 nucleotides line up with TRBD2. The ends lost 3 bases at V and 3 bases at J; junction bases unmatched: 5. The CDR3 loop spans 14 amino acids. Germline V lookup: CDR1 KGHSH, CDR2 LQKENI. As DNA, the CDR3 is TGTGCCAGCTCACCGCCGGCTAGCGGCTACGAGCAGTACTTC. As protein: CASSPPASGYEQYF.

This clonotype has just a few counts. The genes are TRBV7-6 and TRBJ2-1; a weak D match, TRBD1 (6 bases). V lost 1 base to trimming and J lost 4 bases, with 14 bases between them. The germline V gene has CDR1 SGHVS and CDR2 FNYEAQ. This CDR3 spans 16 amino acids. CDR3 coding DNA: TGTGCCAGCAGCTTAGGAGTAGGACAGAGTTACAATGAGCAGTTCTTC. Translation: CASSLGVGQSYNEQFF.

The V and J genes are TRBV4-1 and TRBJ1-6; TRBD1 matches at 8 bases. Trimming at V came to 4 bases and at J to 5 bases, leaving 4 bases not matched to a gene. The CDR3 runs 15 residues. CDR1 is MGHRA, CDR2 YSYEKL, per germline. CDR3 DNA sequence: TGCGCCAGCAGCCTCTGGACAGGGAATAATTCACCCCTCCACTTT. It codes for CASSLWTGNNSPLHF.

The chain uses TRBV29-1 and TRBJ2-4; D remains ambiguous. This CDR3 has 13 amino acids. Per germline, CDR1 SQVTM and CDR2 ANQGSEA. V was shortened by 4 bases and J by 2 bases, with 9 bases between the two germline ends. The CDR3 protein is CSVGGLSKNIQYF. The CDR3 nucleotides are TGCAGCGTTGGAGGCTTGTCCAAAAACATTCAGTACTTC.

A few counts support this clonotype. This chain uses TRBV4-2 with TRBJ2-1; 7 bases fit TRBD1. The trim removed 4 bases at V and 4 bases at J, leaving 16 bases unmatched. This CDR3 region has 18 residues. Per germline, CDR1 LGHNA and CDR2 YNFKEQ. The CDR3 reads CASSPQPTGTVFYNEQFF. CDR3 nucleotides: TGTGCCAGCAGCCCCCAACCCACCGGGACAGTGTTTTACAATGAGCAGTTCTTC.

This clonotype was observed a few times. The chain links TRBV15 to TRBJ2-3, with 11 bases fitting TRBD2. The V gene end was trimmed by 5 bases and the J gene end by 7 bases; junction bases not matched to a gene: 8. The CDR3 contains 15 residues. CDR1 LNHNV and CDR2 YYDKDF come from the germline V gene (reference sequence). This CDR3 reads CATSPGTSGRYTQYF. The CDR3 DNA follows: TGTGCCACCAGCCCCGGGACTAGCGGACGATATACGCAGTATTTT.

This clonotype was picked up a small number of times. V gene TRBV20-1 combines with J gene TRBJ1-1, with unresolved D. Germline CDR1 reads DFQATT; CDR2 reads SNEGSKA (reference sequence). Trimming stripped 1 base from V and 1 base from J, with 10 bases between. This CDR3 spans 14 amino acids. The CDR3 DNA is TGCAGTGCTAGAGTATCCAGCCCGAACACTGAAGCTTTCTTT. Protein product: CSARVSSPNTEAFF.